This T cell receptor beta chain was recorded in a study of CD8 T cells in ankylosing spondylitis. The sample holds a few counts of this clonotype. Its antigen is as yet unknown. Study-wide findings and caveats: Prior work had noted some motif variants in reactive arthritis blood and synovial fluid. Blood from ankylosing spondylitis patients appeared to carry a characteristic roughly 8-variant TCR beta motif. Reports say disease-linked clones showed up significantly more in matched ankylosing spondylitis synovial fluid. Clones linked to the disease showed a CD8+ phenotype. They occurred at relatively low frequencies in peripheral blood.

This CDR3 has 15 amino acids. Trimming cost V 6 bases and J 4 bases, with 16 bases left between them. CDR1 and CDR2 from the germline V gene are MNHEY and SVGEGT. TCRdb re-analysed the 5' RACE reads in MiXCR, keeping a single row per CDR3 protein. This table holds some 840,000 distinct CDR3 sequences, about 10% found once. The chain links TRBV6-2 or TRBV6-3 to TRBJ2-1, with a tentative D call TRBD1 (6 bases). The origin of this receptor is a male donor with ankylosing spondylitis. The source material was blood, either unsorted or a sorted T cell fraction (not recorded which). This CDR3 is CASSRRYQGYNEQFF. CDR3 in DNA: TGTGCCAGCAGCCGTCGGTACCAGGGGTACAATGAGCAGTTCTTC.